The rows below give T cell receptor beta chains drawn from one sample of a study of T cell responses to AZD1222 COVID-19 vaccine. TCRdb's copy holds only in-frame clones and misses some; the assay was immunoSEQ multiplex PCR. This table has 150,000 to 200,000 clones, approximately 95% appearing once. The input for sequencing was peripheral blood, taken on day 0 of AZD1222 vaccination. The receptors were sampled from an adult in good health. Each CDR3 is given with its conserved first and last residue. A D gene is named only where the DNA matches it firmly. For some rows the clone size is stated as once, few or many, or as a class when expanded; others skip it.

>TRBV19|TRBJ1-5|NA|NA
TGTGCCAGTAGTATACTAGGTCAGCCCCAGCATTTT
CASSILGQPQHF
>TRBV10-2|TRBJ1-3|TRBD1|NA
TGCGCCAGCAGTGACGACAGGGGGCCTGGAAACACCATATATTTT
CASSDDRGPGNTIYF
>TRBV30|TRBJ2-7|NA|NA
TGTGCCTGGAATCAGTACTTGGGAGAGCAGTACTTC
CAWNQYLGEQYF
>TRBV12-5|TRBJ2-7|TRBD2|few
TGTGCTAGTGGTTTGGCCGCTAGCGGGCCCCATTACGAGCAGTACTTC
CASGLAASGPHYEQYF
>TRBV30|TRBJ1-1|NA|NA
TGTGCCTGGACCCCGGGTCAGGTCAACACTGAAGCTTTCTTT
CAWTPGQVNTEAFF
>TRBV7-2|TRBJ2-2|TRBD2|NA
TGTGCCAGCAGCCCTCAGGGACTAGCGGGGGAGAACACCGGGGAGCTGTTTTTT
CASSPQGLAGENTGELFF
>TRBV4-2|TRBJ2-1|TRBD1|NA
TGTGCCAGCAGCCAGGGACAGGGCCCACCAGGGGAGCAGTTCTTC
CASSQGQGPPGEQFF
>TRBV3-1/TRBV3-2|TRBJ1-5|NA|NA
TGTGCCAGCAGCCAAGATCCGCCAGGGGCGTATGGCAATCAGCCCCAGCATTTT
CASSQDPPGAYGNQPQHF
>TRBV5-4|TRBJ1-2|TRBD1|NA
TGTGCCAGCCGCCGGGACAGACGTTATGGCTACACCTTC
CASRRDRRYGYTF
>TRBV6-5|TRBJ1-1|NA|NA
TGTGCCAGCAATCCCAGGGAATTCACTGAAGCTTTCTTT
CASNPREFTEAFF
>TRBV2|TRBJ1-5|TRBD1|NA
TGTGCCAGCAGGAGGGACAGGGGGCCAACTAGGTCCGGGGATCAGCCCCAGCATTTT
CASRRDRGPTRSGDQPQHF
>TRBV28|TRBJ1-2|NA|NA
TGTGCCAGCAGTTTTAATAAGGATCGGGGCTACACCTTC
CASSFNKDRGYTF
>TRBV6-2/TRBV6-3|TRBJ2-1|NA|once
TGTGCCAGCAGTCCGACCCCACGGGGGCAGTTCTTC
CASSPTPRGQFF
>TRBV5-1|TRBJ1-1|NA|NA
TGCGCCAGCAGCGGCCGGACAGAGCGTGAAGCTTTCTTT
CASSGRTEREAFF
>TRBV4-1|TRBJ2-3|TRBD2|NA
TGCGCCAGCAGCCAAGTAGGACTAGCGGGTCTGTATTTT
CASSQVGLAGLYF
>TRBV15|TRBJ2-2|TRBD1|NA
TGTGCCACCAGCAGAGATCGTGACAGGGCGGCCACCGGGGAGCTGTTTTTT
CATSRDRDRAATGELFF
>TRBV6-4|TRBJ2-7|NA|NA
TGTGCCAGCAGTGACCCGACTAGTAACCACGAGCAGTACTTC
CASSDPTSNHEQYF
>TRBV19|TRBJ1-2|NA|NA
TGTGCCAGTCGCGAGAGGACCTATGGCTACACCTTC
CASRERTYGYTF
>TRBV2|TRBJ2-7|TRBD2|NA
TGTGCCAGCAGTGAAGCTATAGGAGTAGGACTAGCGGGGAAAAGGAGGGAGCAGTACTTC
CASSEAIGVGLAGKRREQYF
>TRBV27|TRBJ2-3|NA|NA
TGTGCCAGCAGTTTGGGGCCCAGTTGGGTCACAGATACGCAGTATTTT
CASSLGPSWVTDTQYF
>TRBV15|TRBJ2-2|TRBD1|NA
TGTGCCACCAGCAGAGAGGGGACAGTCTACGGGGAGCTGTTTTTT
CATSREGTVYGELFF
>TRBV3-1/TRBV3-2|TRBJ1-4|TRBD1|medium-sized
TGTGCCAGCAGACAAGGACAGGGTATTGAAAAACTGTTTTTT
CASRQGQGIEKLFF
>TRBV10-3|TRBJ1-2|NA|NA
TGTGCCGTACGACAGCATGGCTACACCTTC
CAVRQHGYTF
>TRBV19|TRBJ2-5|TRBD1|NA
TGTGCCAGTTCCGACATCTACACAGGGGCATCAGAGACCCAGTACTTC
CASSDIYTGASETQYF
>TRBV10-3|TRBJ1-5|NA|few
TGTGCCATCAGTGGTGTTAACAGCAATCAGCCCCAGCATTTT
CAISGVNSNQPQHF
>TRBV18|TRBJ2-7|TRBD2|NA
TGTGCCAGCTCACCAGGCCTAGCGGGGGCCTACGAGCAGTACTTC
CASSPGLAGAYEQYF
>TRBV5-4|TRBJ2-7|TRBD1|NA
TGTGCCAGCAGCTGGGCCGGGACAGGGGGCGACGAGCAGTACTTC
CASSWAGTGGDEQYF
>TRBV6-5|TRBJ1-2|TRBD1|NA
TGTGCCAGCACCAAGGACAGGTTCTATGGCTACACCTTC
CASTKDRFYGYTF
>TRBV9|TRBJ1-3|TRBD1|NA
TGTGCCAGCAGCTTATACAGGGGGCTTGAAGGAAACACCATATATTTT
CASSLYRGLEGNTIYF
>TRBV28|TRBJ2-7|TRBD2|NA
TGTGCCAGCAGCTTACCTTCCTTAGCGGGAGGCGACGAGCAGTACTTC
CASSLPSLAGGDEQYF
>TRBV10-1|TRBJ2-2|TRBD1|NA
TGCGCCAGCAGTAACGAAGGGGGACAGGGAGCCGGGGAGCTGTTTTTT
CASSNEGGQGAGELFF
>TRBV9|TRBJ1-1|NA|NA
TGTGCCAGCAGCGTAGAGCAGCACACTGAAGCTTTCTTT
CASSVEQHTEAFF
>TRBV6-5|TRBJ2-7|NA|NA
TGTGCCAGCAGTTACTCGAACAGGGTTTCTTTCGAGCAGTACTTC
CASSYSNRVSFEQYF
>TRBV7-9|TRBJ2-2|TRBD2|once
TGTGCCAGCAGCTTACATGGACTAGCGGGAGACACCGGGGAGCTGTTTTTT
CASSLHGLAGDTGELFF
>TRBV7-2|TRBJ1-5|NA|NA
TGTGCCAGCAGCTTCTCGGGTAGTCGGCTCCAGCATTTT
CASSFSGSRLQHF
>TRBV19|TRBJ1-5|NA|NA
TGTGCCAGTAGATATGACCCCAGGGGAGGTATGGCCCAGCATTTT
CASRYDPRGGMAQHF
>TRBV9|TRBJ2-1|NA|NA
TGTGCCAGCAGCGTAGCTTCGGCGCAGTCAAGCGAGCAGTTCTTC
CASSVASAQSSEQFF
>TRBV5-6|TRBJ2-6|NA|once
TGTGCCAGCAGTCCCCTCGGGCCGTCTGCCAACGTCCTGACTTTC
CASSPLGPSANVLTF
>TRBV4-1|TRBJ2-3|TRBD2|NA
TGCGCCAGCAGCCAAGGGCGGGACGGGGGGAGCACAGATACGCAGTATTTT
CASSQGRDGGSTDTQYF
>TRBV10-3|TRBJ2-7|TRBD1|NA
TGTGCCATCAGACCGGGACAGGGGTTATACGAGCAGTACTTC
CAIRPGQGLYEQYF
>TRBV9|TRBJ2-2|TRBD2|NA
TGTGCCAGCAGCGAAGGTAGCGGGATCCCCCTCTACGGGGAGCTGTTTTTT
CASSEGSGIPLYGELFF
>TRBV10-2|TRBJ2-1|NA|NA
TGCGCCAGCAGTAACCCAGGGATTCAGCACAATGAGCAGTTCTTC
CASSNPGIQHNEQFF
>TRBV5-1|TRBJ1-3|NA|NA
TGCGCCAGCAGCTTGGAGGGGTCTGGAAACACCATATATTTT
CASSLEGSGNTIYF
>TRBV6-5|TRBJ2-7|NA|NA
TGTGCCAGCAGTTATCGTAGGGATGGGGAGCAGTACTTC
CASSYRRDGEQYF
>TRBV9|TRBJ1-2|TRBD1|few
TGTGCCAGCAGCGGTAACTCAGGGGGAGGCTACACCTTC
CASSGNSGGGYTF
>TRBV14|TRBJ1-2|NA|NA
TGTGCCAGCAGCCGCGATTTGGAGAACTATGGCTACACCTTC
CASSRDLENYGYTF
>TRBV2|TRBJ1-5|NA|NA
TGTGCCAGCAGTGATATCACATGGGCGGGTCAGCCCCAGCATTTT
CASSDITWAGQPQHF
>TRBV6-1|TRBJ2-5|TRBD2|NA
TGTGCCAGCAGTGTAGCGGGGACCGAGACCCAGTACTTC
CASSVAGTETQYF
>TRBV7-9|TRBJ2-5|NA|NA
TGTGCCAGCAGCTTCGAGGGGCAAGAGACCCAGTACTTC
CASSFEGQETQYF
>TRBV11-2|TRBJ1-2|NA|NA
TGTGCCAGCTCCGGGGGCGAATACTATGGCTACACCTTC
CASSGGEYYGYTF
>TRBV6-5|TRBJ1-5|TRBD1|NA
TGTGCCAGCAGGGCGACAGGGGGCGAACAGCCCCAGCATTTT
CASRATGGEQPQHF
>TRBV5-5|TRBJ1-6|NA|NA
TGTGCCAGCAGCTTTGATGGGGGGTACGTACCCCTCCACTTT
CASSFDGGYVPLHF
>TRBV25-1|TRBJ1-2|NA|once
TGTGCCAGCAGTCAACCCGGCGGAGGGGATGGCTACACCTTC
CASSQPGGGDGYTF
>TRBV5-4|TRBJ1-6|NA|NA
TGTGCCAGCGTGGAGGGGGAGGGTATGCATTCACCCCTCCACTTT
CASVEGEGMHSPLHF
>TRBV12-5|TRBJ2-7|NA|NA
TGTGCTAGCGCGGTGGGGACACACTCCTACGAGCAGTACTTC
CASAVGTHSYEQYF